The 24 T cell receptor beta chains in this list originate from one sample, sequenced in a study of vaccination and CD4 T cells after COVID-19. Oncomine TCR Beta short-read sequencing was applied to DNA from cultured CD4+ T cells. TCRdb analysed the PCR reads with MiXCR anew, one entry per CDR3 protein. The data hold about 10,000 distinct CDR3 sequences, with around 28% observed a single time. Treatment indicated: roughly nine-day PBMC culture with coronavirus spike peptide pools or control peptides (ViraFEST assay). Their antigen targets remain unknown. The source was CD4+ T cells from blood, cultured in vitro, collected before SARS-CoV-2 vaccination. These receptors all stem from a human donor who received a COVID-19 vaccine.

The chain has TRBV20-1 and TRBJ2-7; D gene uncertain. The CDR3 contains 14 residues. CDR1 DFQATT and CDR2 SNEGSKA come from the germline V gene (reference sequence). The V and J ends lost 7 bases and 0 bases respectively, with 16 bases between them. CDR3 residues: CSGVRRPSSYEQYF. CDR3 coding DNA: TGCAGTGGGGTCCGACGGCCCAGCTCCTACGAGCAGTACTTC.

By frequency in the sample, this clonotype is medium-sized. This chain links TRBV30 with TRBJ1-5; the D gene is possibly TRBD1 (5 bases). The germline V gene has CDR1 GTSNPN and CDR2 SVGIG (reference sequence). The CDR3 loop spans 12 amino acids. V shed 0 bases and J shed 7 bases, with 7 bases lying between them. The CDR3: CAWSVSGQPQHF. The CDR3 nucleotides read TGTGCCTGGAGTGTTTCAGGGCAGCCCCAGCATTTT.

The chain joins TRBV18 to TRBJ1-2; D is possibly TRBD1 (5 bases). The CDR3 has 12 amino acids. Germline CDR1 KGHSH, CDR2 LQKENI. V gave up 3 bases and J gave up 4 bases, with 6 bases separating them. The CDR3 nucleotides are TGTGCCAGCTCACCGACAGCCTATGGCTACACCTTC. Its translation: CASSPTAYGYTF.

Only a few counts were recorded for this clonotype. The chain combines TRBV10-3 with TRBJ2-3, with D perhaps matching TRBD2 (6 bases). Germline lookup yields CDR1 ENHRY and CDR2 SYGVKD. V was trimmed by 4 bases and J by 5 bases, leaving 7 bases between them. This CDR3 comprises 12 residues. Here the CDR3 reads CAISAGEDTQYF. CDR3 DNA: TGTGCCATCAGTGCGGGGGAAGATACGCAGTATTTT.

The gene calls are TRBV19 and TRBJ2-2; 16 nucleotides match TRBD2. Germline CDR1 LNHDA, CDR2 SQIVND (reference sequence). The CDR3 totals 19 residues. V shed 6 bases, J shed 2 bases, and the junction held 9 bases outside the gene matches. CDR3 coding DNA: TGTGCCAGTAGGCCTCCGGGACTAGCGGGGGGGCTCAACACCGGGGAGCTGTTTTTT. Its protein is CASRPPGLAGGLNTGELFF.

The chain has TRBV10-1 and TRBJ2-5; D is possibly TRBD1 or TRBD2 (5 bases each). Germline CDR1 WNHNN, CDR2 SYGVQD (reference sequence). The CDR3 is 14 amino acids. V lost 5 bases, J lost 3 bases, and 13 bases lay in between. This chain's CDR3 is CASSLSGREETQYF. DNA of the CDR3: TGCGCCAGCAGTCTCTCAGGGCGGGAAGAGACCCAGTACTTC.

This chain uses TRBV20-1 with TRBJ1-2; TRBD1 matches at 7 bases. Per the germline V gene, CDR1 is DFQATT and CDR2 is SNEGSKA (reference sequence). V was clipped by 3 bases and J by 0 bases; unmatched bases: 10. The CDR3 runs 16 residues. CDR3 sequence: CSASVNRGQSNYGYTF. DNA for the CDR3: TGCAGTGCTAGCGTAAACAGGGGCCAGTCTAACTATGGCTACACCTTC.

This clonotype was counted between two and nine times. The chain is built from TRBV19 and TRBJ2-2; D call uncertain. The V and J ends lost 1 base and 6 bases respectively, with 9 bases between them. The length of the CDR3 is 14 residues. CDR1 and CDR2 (germline): LNHDA, SQIVND (reference sequence). The DNA for the CDR3 is TGTGCCAGTAGTATAGCCAGGTTCGCCGGGGAGCTGTTTTTT. Protein product: CASSIARFAGELFF.

This clonotype is classed as medium-sized. V gene TRBV2 combines with J gene TRBJ1-5; TRBD1 matches 8 bases. The CDR3 consists of 14 residues. Per germline, CDR1 SNHLY and CDR2 FYNNEI. The trim removed 7 bases at V and 2 bases at J, leaving 4 bases unmatched. CDR3 protein: CASTDRGGNQPQHF. The CDR3, as DNA: TGTGCCAGCACCGACAGGGGCGGCAATCAGCCCCAGCATTTT. The full variable domain, completed using reference TRBV2 and TRBJ1-5, is EPEVTQTPSHQVTQMGQEVILRCVPISNHLYFYWYRQILGQKVEFLVSFYNNEISEKSEIFDDQFSVERPDGSNFTLKIRSTKLEDSAMYFCASTDRGGNQPQHFGDGTRLSIL.

The chain recombines TRBV5-1 with TRBJ2-7, with 8 bases matching TRBD2. The V gene's germline CDR1 is SGHRS and CDR2 YFSETQ. This CDR3 region has 16 residues. The V gene end was trimmed by 2 bases and the J gene end by 6 bases; junction bases not matched to a gene: 13. This chain's CDR3 is CASSLSPSGGFLEQYF. The CDR3 DNA is TGCGCCAGCAGCTTATCCCCCAGCGGGGGATTTCTCGAGCAGTACTTC.

DNA of the CDR3: TGCAGTGCTAGACCTTCTCGGACGGGACATTCCTACGAGCAGTACTTC. It encodes CSARPSRTGHSYEQYF. This rearrangement joins TRBV20-1 to TRBJ2-7; possible D gene TRBD1, 6 bases. Germline loops: CDR1 DFQATT, CDR2 SNEGSKA (reference sequence). V lost 2 bases and J lost 1, with 18 bases in between. The CDR3 totals 16 residues.

The rearrangement links TRBV19 to TRBJ1-4; possibly TRBD1 for D (5 bases). The length of the CDR3 is 15 residues. Trimming pared 8 bases from V and 1 base from J, leaving 14 bases between. Looked up from germline, CDR1 is LNHDA and CDR2 is SQIVND (reference sequence). The chain's CDR3 is CASGDGGVTNEKLFF. The CDR3 DNA reads TGTGCCAGTGGGGACGGAGGAGTAACTAATGAAAAACTGTTTTTT.

This clonotype turned up a few times. The rearrangement links TRBV19 to TRBJ1-1; D uncertain. Germline V gene lookup returns CDR1 LNHDA and CDR2 SQIVND (reference sequence). Between the trimmed V and J ends, which lost 1 base and 4 bases, there was a span of 13 bases. This CDR3 spans 15 amino acids. CDR3 DNA: TGTGCCAGTAGTATAGGAAGTTTGAGGCGCACTGAAGCTTTCTTT. This translates into CASSIGSLRRTEAFF.

The gene calls are TRBV2 and TRBJ1-5, with D uncertain. Trimming stripped 1 base from V and 0 bases from J, with 7 bases between. Germline V gene data show CDR1 as SNHLY and CDR2 as FYNNEI. This CDR3 is built from 15 residues. CDR3 sequence: CASSEGNLSNQPQHF. The CDR3 region has the DNA TGTGCCAGCAGTGAAGGGAATCTTAGCAATCAGCCCCAGCATTTT.

V gene TRBV7-8 combines with J gene TRBJ1-2, with TRBD1 matching over 7 bases. CDR3 length: 11 residues. V lost 5 bases to trimming and J lost 13 bases; unmatched junction nucleotides: 7. CDR1 and CDR2 (germline): SGHVS, FQNEAQ. The CDR3 protein is CASSRGQIVTF. The CDR3 DNA reads as TGTGCCAGCAGCAGGGGACAGATAGTCACCTTC. The variable domain in full, with the rest retrieved from reference TRBV7-8 and TRBJ1-2, is GAGVSQSPRYKVAKRGQDVALRCDPISGHVSLFWYQQALGQGPEFLTYFQNEAQLDKSGLPSDRFFAERPEGSVSTLKIQRTQQEDSAVYLCASSRGQIVTFGSGTRLTVV.

The chain employs TRBV7-7 and TRBJ2-2; no reliable D call. The CDR3 runs to 12 residues. Trimming took 6 bases from V and 4 from J, leaving 6 bases between them. The germline V gene has CDR1 SSHAT and CDR2 FNYEAQ (reference sequence). CDR3 sequence reads: CASSAGTGELFF. The CDR3 nucleotides read TGTGCCAGCAGTGCAGGCACCGGGGAGCTGTTTTTT.

The chain joins TRBV20-1 to TRBJ2-5, with TRBD2 matching over 9 bases. CDR3 length: 17 amino acids. Germline CDR1 reads DFQATT; CDR2 reads SNEGSKA (reference sequence). CDR3 sequence reads: CSSGLNAGGNFFETQYF. The DNA for the CDR3 is TGCAGCTCGGGACTGAACGCGGGGGGGAATTTCTTCGAGACCCAGTACTTC.

This clonotype was counted a few times. The chain couples TRBV12-3 or TRBV12-4 to TRBJ1-2; 9 bases line up with TRBD1. V gave up 4 bases and J gave up 3 bases; unmatched junction bases: 9. This CDR3 has 16 residues. The DNA for the CDR3 is TGTGCCAGCAGTTCGTACCGGACAGGGGAAGACTATGGCTACACCTTC. It encodes CASSSYRTGEDYGYTF.

The chain couples TRBV2 to TRBJ1-2; weak D call: TRBD1 (5 bases). Germline-derived CDR1 and CDR2 are SNHLY and FYNNEI. V was pared by 3 bases and J by 6 bases, with 8 bases between. The CDR3 spans 12 residues. The CDR3 is CASSDRADGYTF. As DNA, the CDR3 is TGTGCCAGCAGTGACAGGGCCGATGGCTACACCTTC. Together with reference TRBV2 and TRBJ1-2, the CDR3 gives the full variable domain: EPEVTQTPSHQVTQMGQEVILRCVPISNHLYFYWYRQILGQKVEFLVSFYNNEISEKSEIFDDQFSVERPDGSNFTLKIRSTKLEDSAMYFCASSDRADGYTFGSGTRLTVV.

This clonotype was observed a few times. The chain recombines TRBV20-1 with TRBJ2-3, with 12 bases that match TRBD2. CDR1 and CDR2 from the germline V gene are DFQATT and SNEGSKA (reference sequence). The length of the CDR3 is 15 residues. V dropped 6 bases and J dropped 2; count of bases not matched to a gene: 6. The CDR3 nucleotides read TGCAGTGCGCCGACTAGCGGGGGCTACACAGATACGCAGTATTTT. Its translation is CSAPTSGGYTDTQYF.

The chain links TRBV2 to TRBJ2-3; D tentatively fits TRBD1 or TRBD2 (5 bases each). Per germline, CDR1 SNHLY and CDR2 FYNNEI. CDR3 length: 13 residues. Trimming removed 10 bases at V and 6 bases at J, with 17 bases between. The CDR3 reads CATSRDPGDTQYF. CDR3 DNA: TGTGCCACCTCCCGGGACCCAGGGGATACGCAGTATTTT. Complete variable domain (other parts from reference TRBV2 and TRBJ2-3): EPEVTQTPSHQVTQMGQEVILRCVPISNHLYFYWYRQILGQKVEFLVSFYNNEISEKSEIFDDQFSVERPDGSNFTLKIRSTKLEDSAMYFCATSRDPGDTQYFGPGTRLTVL.

The chain couples TRBV5-1 to TRBJ2-2, with D perhaps matching TRBD2 (5 bases). The CDR3 runs 15 residues. Germline-derived CDR1 and CDR2 are SGHRS and YFSETQ. V dropped 2 bases and J dropped 5 bases, with 13 bases sitting between them. CDR3 nucleotides: TGCGCCAGCAGCTTAGAGACCGGGGTTACCGGGGAGCTGTTTTTT. It is translated as CASSLETGVTGELFF.

The chain links TRBV19 to TRBJ1-1, with no clear D. V was cut by 5 bases and J by 3 bases, with 13 bases left in between. Germline V gives CDR1 LNHDA, CDR2 SQIVND (reference sequence). This CDR3 comprises 14 residues. The CDR3 coding sequence is TGTGCCAGTAGTGAGTGGCAGGTAGACACTGAAGCTTTCTTT. Protein sequence: CASSEWQVDTEAFF.

There are a few counts of this clonotype. The chain combines TRBV7-8 with TRBJ2-2; tentative D call: TRBD1 (6 bases). Germline lookup yields CDR1 SGHVS and CDR2 FQNEAQ. The CDR3 spans 15 residues. V lost 2 bases, J lost 4 bases, and 11 bases lay in between. CDR3 coding DNA: TGTGCCAGCAGCTTATTCGGACAGACCACCGGGGAGCTGTTTTTT. This gives the protein CASSLFGQTTGELFF.